This T cell receptor beta chain stems from a study of T cells in Graves' hyperthyroidism and ophthalmopathy. The sample holds many counts of this clonotype. The CDR3 length is 16 residues. V dropped 4 bases and J dropped 0 bases, with 13 bases sitting between them. TCR beta CDR3 regions were amplified from RNA transcripts. TCR CDR3 underwent first-round RT-PCR with the HTBI primer set. TCRdb fed the multiplex PCR reads into MiXCR, producing one record per CDR3 protein. The profile covers about 410,000 distinct CDR3 sequences, with approximately 14% appearing a single time and approximately 13% taken by the ten largest.

The chain couples TRBV12-3 or TRBV12-4 to TRBJ2-1; no reliable D call. The clonotype was recovered from a man aged 18 to 29 with Graves' ophthalmopathy. Sequenced: blood. CDR3 in amino acids: CASSSVAVSSYNEQFF. In DNA, the CDR3 is TGTGCCAGCAGTTCTGTGGCGGTGAGCTCCTACAATGAGCAGTTCTTC.